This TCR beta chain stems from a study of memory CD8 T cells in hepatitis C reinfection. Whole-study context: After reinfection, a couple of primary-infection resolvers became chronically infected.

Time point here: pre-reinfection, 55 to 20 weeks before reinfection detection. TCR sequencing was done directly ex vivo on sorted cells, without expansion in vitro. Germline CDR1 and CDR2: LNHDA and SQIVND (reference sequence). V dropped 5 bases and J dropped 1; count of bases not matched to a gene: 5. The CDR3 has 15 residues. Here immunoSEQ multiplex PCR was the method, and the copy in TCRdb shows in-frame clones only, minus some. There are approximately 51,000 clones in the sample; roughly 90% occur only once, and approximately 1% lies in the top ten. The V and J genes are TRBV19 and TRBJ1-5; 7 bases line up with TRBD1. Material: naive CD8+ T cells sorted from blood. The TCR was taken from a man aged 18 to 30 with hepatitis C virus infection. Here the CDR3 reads CASSYRGASNQPQHF. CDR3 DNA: TGTGCCAGTAGTTACAGGGGCGCGAGCAATCAGCCCCAGCATTTT.